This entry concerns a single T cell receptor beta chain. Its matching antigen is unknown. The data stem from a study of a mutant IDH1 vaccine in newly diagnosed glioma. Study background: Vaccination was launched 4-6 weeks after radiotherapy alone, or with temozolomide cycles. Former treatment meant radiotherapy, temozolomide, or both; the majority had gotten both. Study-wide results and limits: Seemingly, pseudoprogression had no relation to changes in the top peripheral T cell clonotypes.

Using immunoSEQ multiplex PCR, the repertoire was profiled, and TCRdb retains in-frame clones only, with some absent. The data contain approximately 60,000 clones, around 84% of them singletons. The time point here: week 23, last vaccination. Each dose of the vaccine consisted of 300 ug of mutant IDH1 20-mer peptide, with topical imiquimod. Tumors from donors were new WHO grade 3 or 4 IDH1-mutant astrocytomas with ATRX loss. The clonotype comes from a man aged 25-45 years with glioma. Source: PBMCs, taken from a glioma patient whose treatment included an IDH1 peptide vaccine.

The CDR3 loop is CASRAGRQDGNTIYF. The DNA of the CDR3 is TGTGCCAGCAGGGCGGGTCGACAAGATGGAAACACCATATATTTT. The genes are TRBV6-5 and TRBJ1-3, with D hard to call. There are 15 residues in the CDR3. Germline-derived CDR1 and CDR2 are MNHEY and SVGAGI. Between the trimmed V and J ends, which lost 6 bases and 3 bases, there was a span of 15 bases.